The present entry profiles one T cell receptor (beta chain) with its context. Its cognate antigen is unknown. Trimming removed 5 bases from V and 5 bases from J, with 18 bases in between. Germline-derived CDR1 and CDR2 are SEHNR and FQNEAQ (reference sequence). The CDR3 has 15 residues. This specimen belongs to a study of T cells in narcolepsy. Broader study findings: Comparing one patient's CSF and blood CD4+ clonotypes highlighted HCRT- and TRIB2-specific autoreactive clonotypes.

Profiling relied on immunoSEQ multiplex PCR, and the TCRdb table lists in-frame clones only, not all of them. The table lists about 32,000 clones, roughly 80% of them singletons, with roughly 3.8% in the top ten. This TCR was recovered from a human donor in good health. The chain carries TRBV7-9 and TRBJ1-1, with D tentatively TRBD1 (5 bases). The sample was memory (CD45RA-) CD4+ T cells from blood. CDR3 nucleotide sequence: TGTGCCAGCAGCCGGGGCGTGCAGGGTAGGACTGAAGCTTTCTTT. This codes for CASSRGVQGRTEAFF.